A selection of T cell receptor beta chains follows, all from one sample in a study of T cell responses to AZD1222 COVID-19 vaccine. The repertoire was sequenced with immunoSEQ multiplex PCR; TCRdb's copy has only in-frame clones and lacks some. The sample shows about 99,000 clones, just over 90% of them seen only once. Specimen: peripheral blood, collected on day 0 of AZD1222 vaccination. Source of these receptors: an adult in good health. Both conserved end residues are part of each CDR3. Each record gives: D gene, J gene, clone size, V gene, CDR3 DNA, CDR3 protein. A D gene is named only where the DNA matches it firmly. Only some rows state a clone size, as once, few, many or a class for expanded clones.

D gene: TRBD1; J gene: TRBJ1-1; clone size: NA; V gene: TRBV5-1; CDR3 DNA: TGCGCCAGCAGCCCCGGGGACAGACCTGAAGCTTTCTTT; CDR3 protein: CASSPGDRPEAFF
D gene: TRBD1; J gene: TRBJ1-5; clone size: NA; V gene: TRBV2; CDR3 DNA: TGTGCCAGCAGTGTCTCAGGGGGGGATCAGCCCCAGCATTTT; CDR3 protein: CASSVSGGDQPQHF
D gene: NA; J gene: TRBJ1-2; clone size: once; V gene: TRBV2; CDR3 DNA: TGTGCCAGCAGGATGGGCCCTGGCTATGGCTACGGCTACACCTTC; CDR3 protein: CASRMGPGYGYGYTF
D gene: NA; J gene: TRBJ1-4; clone size: NA; V gene: TRBV30; CDR3 DNA: TGTGCCTGGAAAGGGAGACCTAATGAAAAACTGTTTTTT; CDR3 protein: CAWKGRPNEKLFF
D gene: NA; J gene: TRBJ2-7; clone size: NA; V gene: TRBV6-2/TRBV6-3; CDR3 DNA: TGTGCCAGCAGTCACACCTACGAGCAGTACTTC; CDR3 protein: CASSHTYEQYF
D gene: NA; J gene: TRBJ2-5; clone size: NA; V gene: TRBV5-1; CDR3 DNA: TGCGCCAGCAGCCTTTTCGACAGGATGGGAGAGACCCAGTACTTC; CDR3 protein: CASSLFDRMGETQYF
D gene: NA; J gene: TRBJ2-7; clone size: NA; V gene: TRBV6-5; CDR3 DNA: TGTGCCAGCAGTCCGTTGCCTCCATACCCCGAGCAGTACTTC; CDR3 protein: CASSPLPPYPEQYF
D gene: NA; J gene: TRBJ1-3; clone size: NA; V gene: TRBV10-3; CDR3 DNA: TGTGCCATCCGCCAGGGAGAACCTGGAAACACCATATATTTT; CDR3 protein: CAIRQGEPGNTIYF
D gene: TRBD1; J gene: TRBJ1-6; clone size: NA; V gene: TRBV29-1; CDR3 DNA: TGCAGCGTTCGGGACAGCTTTAATTCACCCCTCCACTTT; CDR3 protein: CSVRDSFNSPLHF
D gene: NA; J gene: TRBJ2-7; clone size: NA; V gene: TRBV14; CDR3 DNA: TGTGCCAGCAGCCAAGAGGTCATCCCCTACGAGCAGTACTTC; CDR3 protein: CASSQEVIPYEQYF
D gene: NA; J gene: TRBJ1-1; clone size: NA; V gene: TRBV7-2; CDR3 DNA: TGTGCCAGCAGCTTCCCGGGACGGGGGAACACTGAAGCTTTCTTT; CDR3 protein: CASSFPGRGNTEAFF
D gene: NA; J gene: TRBJ2-3; clone size: NA; V gene: TRBV27; CDR3 DNA: TGTGCCAGCAGTTTCGAACCTTGGGGCACGCAGTATTTT; CDR3 protein: CASSFEPWGTQYF
D gene: TRBD1; J gene: TRBJ1-5; clone size: NA; V gene: TRBV19; CDR3 DNA: TGTGCCAGTTGTGGACAGGGACTAAATCAGCCCCAGCATTTT; CDR3 protein: CASCGQGLNQPQHF
D gene: NA; J gene: TRBJ1-5; clone size: NA; V gene: TRBV4-1; CDR3 DNA: TGCGCCAGCAGCGCACCAGAGCAGCCCCAGCATTTT; CDR3 protein: CASSAPEQPQHF
D gene: NA; J gene: TRBJ2-1; clone size: NA; V gene: TRBV12-3/TRBV12-4; CDR3 DNA: TGTGCCAGCAGTTTATGGAAAACTGAGCAGTTCTTC; CDR3 protein: CASSLWKTEQFF
D gene: NA; J gene: TRBJ1-1; clone size: NA; V gene: TRBV19; CDR3 DNA: TGTGCCAGTAGTATCCCGACCTCGTTCACTGAAGCTTTCTTT; CDR3 protein: CASSIPTSFTEAFF
D gene: NA; J gene: TRBJ1-3; clone size: NA; V gene: TRBV7-9; CDR3 DNA: TGTGCCAGCAGCTTAGTAGCAGGGGCGTCAGGAAACACCATATATTTT; CDR3 protein: CASSLVAGASGNTIYF
D gene: NA; J gene: TRBJ1-1; clone size: NA; V gene: TRBV29-1; CDR3 DNA: TGCAGCGTTGATTATCAGTTTACCACTGAAGCTTTCTTT; CDR3 protein: CSVDYQFTTEAFF
D gene: NA; J gene: TRBJ1-3; clone size: NA; V gene: TRBV9; CDR3 DNA: TGTGCCAGCAGCGTAGAAGGCCGAAACACCATATATTTT; CDR3 protein: CASSVEGRNTIYF
D gene: TRBD2; J gene: TRBJ2-7; clone size: once; V gene: TRBV6-6; CDR3 DNA: TGTGCCAGCAGTTACGTGACTAGCGGAACCTACGAGCAGTACTTC; CDR3 protein: CASSYVTSGTYEQYF
D gene: TRBD2; J gene: TRBJ2-7; clone size: NA; V gene: TRBV12-5; CDR3 DNA: TGTGCTTCCGGATTTGGCACTAGCGGGGGTGAGCAGTACTTC; CDR3 protein: CASGFGTSGGEQYF
D gene: NA; J gene: TRBJ1-1; clone size: NA; V gene: TRBV10-3; CDR3 DNA: TGTGCCACCGGCCAGGGCACTGAAGCTTTCTTT; CDR3 protein: CATGQGTEAFF
D gene: NA; J gene: TRBJ2-6; clone size: NA; V gene: TRBV5-1; CDR3 DNA: TGCGCCAGCAGCCCGGCACAGGGAAGCTCTGGGGCCAACGTCCTGACTTTC; CDR3 protein: CASSPAQGSSGANVLTF
D gene: TRBD1; J gene: TRBJ1-5; clone size: few; V gene: TRBV6-2/TRBV6-3; CDR3 DNA: TGTGCCAGCCGCCAGGGGGCGAATCAGCCCCAGCATTTT; CDR3 protein: CASRQGANQPQHF
D gene: NA; J gene: TRBJ2-2; clone size: NA; V gene: TRBV7-9; CDR3 DNA: TGTGCCAGCAGCCCGCGGCGGCGGAACGCGAACACCGGGGAGCTGTTTTTT; CDR3 protein: CASSPRRRNANTGELFF
D gene: NA; J gene: TRBJ1-2; clone size: NA; V gene: TRBV27; CDR3 DNA: TGTGCCAGCAGTTCGGACGGACCTCTCTATGGCTACACCTTC; CDR3 protein: CASSSDGPLYGYTF
D gene: NA; J gene: TRBJ1-5; clone size: NA; V gene: TRBV2; CDR3 DNA: TGTGCCAGCAGTGAAGGTCCGGGGGGGCCATCTCAGCCCCAGCATTTT; CDR3 protein: CASSEGPGGPSQPQHF
D gene: NA; J gene: TRBJ2-2; clone size: few; V gene: TRBV27; CDR3 DNA: TGTGCCAGCCGCCCTCGGGGGGCCGGCGGCGGGGAGCTGTTTTTT; CDR3 protein: CASRPRGAGGGELFF
D gene: NA; J gene: TRBJ1-3; clone size: NA; V gene: TRBV30; CDR3 DNA: TGTGCCTGGAGTGTACCCCCACCATCTGACTCTGGAAACACCATATATTTT; CDR3 protein: CAWSVPPPSDSGNTIYF
D gene: NA; J gene: TRBJ2-7; clone size: NA; V gene: TRBV5-6; CDR3 DNA: TGTGCCAGCAGCCGGTCTAGCCACGAGCAGTACTTC; CDR3 protein: CASSRSSHEQYF
D gene: NA; J gene: TRBJ1-1; clone size: NA; V gene: TRBV9; CDR3 DNA: TGTGCCAGCAGCCCCTCCAACCTGAACACTGAAGCTTTCTTT; CDR3 protein: CASSPSNLNTEAFF
D gene: NA; J gene: TRBJ2-1; clone size: NA; V gene: TRBV7-9; CDR3 DNA: TGTGCCAGCAGCTTAAGGGGCGCGGAGGGCAATGAGCAGTTCTTC; CDR3 protein: CASSLRGAEGNEQFF
D gene: NA; J gene: TRBJ1-6; clone size: NA; V gene: TRBV5-1; CDR3 DNA: TGCGCCAGCAGCTTGGCCGGGAACAATTCACCCCTCCACTTT; CDR3 protein: CASSLAGNNSPLHF
D gene: TRBD1; J gene: TRBJ1-2; clone size: NA; V gene: TRBV6-5; CDR3 DNA: TGTGCCAGCAGTTACAGAGTAGGGGGCGGTAACTATGGCTACACCTTC; CDR3 protein: CASSYRVGGGNYGYTF
D gene: NA; J gene: TRBJ2-7; clone size: NA; V gene: TRBV29-1; CDR3 DNA: TGCAGCGTTGAGGTCCCGGGGTTATTTTCCTACGAGCAGTACTTC; CDR3 protein: CSVEVPGLFSYEQYF
D gene: NA; J gene: TRBJ2-2; clone size: NA; V gene: TRBV7-3; CDR3 DNA: TGTGCCAGCAGTAGGGACACCGCGAACACCGGGGAGCTGTTTTTT; CDR3 protein: CASSRDTANTGELFF
D gene: NA; J gene: TRBJ1-2; clone size: NA; V gene: TRBV30; CDR3 DNA: TGTGCCTGGAGTGCCCCCCCGGGCGGCTACACCTTC; CDR3 protein: CAWSAPPGGYTF
D gene: NA; J gene: TRBJ1-5; clone size: NA; V gene: TRBV19; CDR3 DNA: TGTGCCAGTAGTATAATGCTAGGGAGCAATCAGCCCCAGCATTTT; CDR3 protein: CASSIMLGSNQPQHF
D gene: NA; J gene: TRBJ2-7; clone size: NA; V gene: TRBV6-5; CDR3 DNA: TGTGCCAGCAGTTCCTATGCGACGGATTTCTACGAGCAGTACTTC; CDR3 protein: CASSSYATDFYEQYF
D gene: TRBD2; J gene: TRBJ2-1; clone size: NA; V gene: TRBV28; CDR3 DNA: TGTGCCAGCAGTTCTCCTAGCGGCATCTACAATGAGCAGTTCTTC; CDR3 protein: CASSSPSGIYNEQFF
D gene: NA; J gene: TRBJ2-5; clone size: NA; V gene: TRBV3-1/TRBV3-2; CDR3 DNA: TGTGCCAGCAGCCAAGATACGGAGGGGTGGGAGACCCAGTACTTC; CDR3 protein: CASSQDTEGWETQYF
D gene: TRBD2; J gene: TRBJ2-1; clone size: NA; V gene: TRBV14; CDR3 DNA: TGTGCCAGCAGCCGACTAGCGGGGTCCTACAATGAGCAGTTCTTC; CDR3 protein: CASSRLAGSYNEQFF
D gene: NA; J gene: TRBJ1-2; clone size: NA; V gene: TRBV5-6; CDR3 DNA: TGTGCCAGCAGCTTATTACAGGGATACAATGGCTACACCTTC; CDR3 protein: CASSLLQGYNGYTF
D gene: TRBD2; J gene: TRBJ2-1; clone size: NA; V gene: TRBV19; CDR3 DNA: TGTGCCAGTAGTATATCGGCGGGAGGGCCGGATGAGCAGTTCTTC; CDR3 protein: CASSISAGGPDEQFF
D gene: NA; J gene: TRBJ1-1; clone size: few; V gene: TRBV11-2; CDR3 DNA: TGTGCCAGCAGCTTAGTTGATCAAACTGAAGCTTTCTTT; CDR3 protein: CASSLVDQTEAFF
D gene: TRBD2; J gene: TRBJ2-2; clone size: once; V gene: TRBV6-2/TRBV6-3; CDR3 DNA: TGTGCCAGCAGTCACTGGACTAGCGGGTTAAGATACGGGGAGCTGTTTTTT; CDR3 protein: CASSHWTSGLRYGELFF
D gene: NA; J gene: TRBJ1-1; clone size: NA; V gene: TRBV3-1/TRBV3-2; CDR3 DNA: TGTGCCAGCAGCAAGTCGACAGGGAACACTGAAGCTTTCTTT; CDR3 protein: CASSKSTGNTEAFF
D gene: NA; J gene: TRBJ2-3; clone size: NA; V gene: TRBV10-2; CDR3 DNA: TGCGCCAGCAAAGGTGCGGAGCGGAACACAGATACGCAGTATTTT; CDR3 protein: CASKGAERNTDTQYF
D gene: NA; J gene: TRBJ2-1; clone size: NA; V gene: TRBV9; CDR3 DNA: TGTGCCAGCAGCATTCGGGGGAGCTCCTACAATGAGCAGTTCTTC; CDR3 protein: CASSIRGSSYNEQFF
D gene: NA; J gene: TRBJ2-7; clone size: few; V gene: TRBV14; CDR3 DNA: TGTGCCAGCAGCCTGAGCGGGACATACTACGAGCAGTACTTC; CDR3 protein: CASSLSGTYYEQYF
D gene: NA; J gene: TRBJ2-3; clone size: NA; V gene: TRBV18; CDR3 DNA: TGTGCCAGCTCACCGGATGCCGATACGCAGTATTTT; CDR3 protein: CASSPDADTQYF
D gene: TRBD1; J gene: TRBJ1-6; clone size: NA; V gene: TRBV24-1; CDR3 DNA: TGTGCCACCAGTGATTTGGGGGACAGGGGGCGGACTTCACCCCTCCACTTT; CDR3 protein: CATSDLGDRGRTSPLHF
D gene: NA; J gene: TRBJ2-5; clone size: NA; V gene: TRBV6-6; CDR3 DNA: TGTGCCAGCAGTTACTCCCGGGACCCCTGGACCCAGTACTTC; CDR3 protein: CASSYSRDPWTQYF
D gene: TRBD2; J gene: TRBJ2-1; clone size: NA; V gene: TRBV19; CDR3 DNA: TGTGCCAGTACGCGTCAGCGGGGGGGCCCTTCCTACAATGAGCAGTTCTTC; CDR3 protein: CASTRQRGGPSYNEQFF
D gene: NA; J gene: TRBJ1-3; clone size: NA; V gene: TRBV3-1/TRBV3-2; CDR3 DNA: TGTGCCAGCAGCCAAGGCAGGCAGCTCTCTGGAAACACCATATATTTT; CDR3 protein: CASSQGRQLSGNTIYF
D gene: NA; J gene: TRBJ2-2; clone size: NA; V gene: TRBV3-1/TRBV3-2; CDR3 DNA: TGTGCCAGCAGCCCGGGTCAGGGAAAGACCGGGGAGCTGTTTTTT; CDR3 protein: CASSPGQGKTGELFF